These T cell receptor beta chains were read from a single sample in a study of blood T cell repertoires in COVID-19. The data were produced by immunoSEQ multiplex PCR, yet TCRdb's version contains in-frame clones alone and is incomplete. The sample lists about 290,000 clones, around four fifths occurring once. Sequencing input: peripheral blood. All receptors derive from a woman in her forties or fifties with active or convalescent COVID-19. Both conserved end residues are part of each CDR3. The D gene is left open where the match is weak. Clone sizes are given selectively: once, few, many, or a class where the clone is expanded.

clone size	J gene	D gene	V gene	CDR3 DNA	CDR3 protein
NA	TRBJ2-1	TRBD1	TRBV3-1/TRBV3-2	TGTGCCAGCAGCCAAGATCGAGGGGGCAGCGTCAATGAGCAGTTCTTC	CASSQDRGGSVNEQFF
once	TRBJ2-5	NA	TRBV5-4	TGTGCCAGCAGCCCCGGGGGAGTCAGGGCTGCGGCCCAGTACTTC	CASSPGGVRAAAQYF
NA	TRBJ1-2	NA	TRBV6-1	TGTGCCAGCAGTGAACCCCCCGGGTATGGCTACACCTTC	CASSEPPGYGYTF
NA	TRBJ2-5	NA	TRBV2	TGTGCCAGCAGTGACAGGGGCCGAGGGGAAGAGACCCAGTACTTC	CASSDRGRGEETQYF
NA	TRBJ1-2	TRBD1	TRBV2	TGTGCCAGCAGTGATCAGGGGGTTAACTATGGCTACACCTTC	CASSDQGVNYGYTF
NA	TRBJ2-3	TRBD1	TRBV10-3	TGTGCCATCAGCGAATTGGGACAGTCTACGCAGTATTTT	CAISELGQSTQYF
NA	TRBJ2-7	TRBD2	TRBV15	TGTGCCACCAGCCCCCCCCGTGGTAGCGGGAGTGGAGAGCAGTACTTC	CATSPPRGSGSGEQYF
NA	TRBJ2-1	NA	TRBV7-2	TGTGCCAGCAGCTTCGCCAGCCGGGGGTCCAATGAGCAGTTCTTC	CASSFASRGSNEQFF
NA	TRBJ2-1	NA	TRBV4-1	TGCGCCAGCAGCCAAGAGCGGGGTGAGCAGTTCTTC	CASSQERGEQFF
NA	TRBJ2-1	TRBD2	TRBV19	TGTGCCAGTAGTATGGGTAGCGGGAGGTGGAATGAGCAGTTCTTC	CASSMGSGRWNEQFF
NA	TRBJ2-6	TRBD1	TRBV5-6	TGTGCCAGCAGCCACCGGACAGGGTGGAACTCTGGGGCCAACGTCCTGACTTTC	CASSHRTGWNSGANVLTF
NA	TRBJ2-5	NA	TRBV12-2	TGTGCAAGTCGCTCGAGCTATGGCGGGAGGGCGGAGACCCAGTACTTC	CASRSSYGGRAETQYF
NA	TRBJ2-2	TRBD1	TRBV28	TGTGCCAGCAGTCACCGGGACAGGGGGCTCACCGGGGAGCTGTTTTTT	CASSHRDRGLTGELFF
NA	TRBJ2-2	NA	TRBV5-1	TGCGCCAGCAGCTTGGTTTCCGGAGGGCTAAACGGGGAGCTGTTTTTT	CASSLVSGGLNGELFF
NA	TRBJ2-7	NA	TRBV6-5	TGTGCCAGCAGTCAGACAGGCGTCTCCTACGAGCAGTACTTC	CASSQTGVSYEQYF
NA	TRBJ1-2	TRBD1	TRBV7-9	TGTGCCAGCAGCTTAGGAGCTGCAGGGGGCAGGGATGGCTACACCTTC	CASSLGAAGGRDGYTF